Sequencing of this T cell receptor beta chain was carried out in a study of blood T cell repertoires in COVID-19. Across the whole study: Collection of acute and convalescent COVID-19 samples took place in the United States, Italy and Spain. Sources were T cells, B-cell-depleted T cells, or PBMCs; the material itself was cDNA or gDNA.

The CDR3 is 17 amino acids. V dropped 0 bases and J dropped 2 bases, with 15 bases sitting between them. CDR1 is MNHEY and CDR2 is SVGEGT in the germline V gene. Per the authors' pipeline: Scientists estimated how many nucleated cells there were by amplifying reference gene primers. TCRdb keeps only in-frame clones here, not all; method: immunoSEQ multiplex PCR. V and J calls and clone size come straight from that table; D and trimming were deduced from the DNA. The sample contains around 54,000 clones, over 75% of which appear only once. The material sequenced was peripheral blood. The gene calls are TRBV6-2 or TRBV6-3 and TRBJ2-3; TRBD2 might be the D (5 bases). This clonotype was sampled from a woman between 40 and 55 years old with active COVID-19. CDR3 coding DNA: TGTGCCAGCAGTTACTCGAGTAGTCGGGAACCCACAGATACGCAGTATTTT. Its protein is CASSYSSSREPTDTQYF.